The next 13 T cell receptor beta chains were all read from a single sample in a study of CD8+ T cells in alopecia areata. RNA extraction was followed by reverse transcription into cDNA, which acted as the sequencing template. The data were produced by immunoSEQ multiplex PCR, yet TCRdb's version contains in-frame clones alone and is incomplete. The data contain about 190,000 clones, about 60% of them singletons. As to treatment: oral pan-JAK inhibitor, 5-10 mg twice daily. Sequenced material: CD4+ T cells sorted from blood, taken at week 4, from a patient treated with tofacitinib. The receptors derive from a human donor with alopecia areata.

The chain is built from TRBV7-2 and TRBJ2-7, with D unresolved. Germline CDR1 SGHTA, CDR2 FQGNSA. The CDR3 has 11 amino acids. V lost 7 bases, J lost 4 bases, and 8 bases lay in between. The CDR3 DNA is TGTGCCAGCACCTTCTTGTACGAGCAGTACTTC. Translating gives CASTFLYEQYF.

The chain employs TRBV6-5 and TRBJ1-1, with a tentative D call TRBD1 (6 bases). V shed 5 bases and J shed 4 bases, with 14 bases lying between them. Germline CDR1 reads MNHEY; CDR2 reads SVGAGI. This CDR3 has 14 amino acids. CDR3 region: CASSPTQGATEAFF. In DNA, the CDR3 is TGTGCCAGCAGTCCTACACAGGGCGCCACTGAAGCTTTCTTT.

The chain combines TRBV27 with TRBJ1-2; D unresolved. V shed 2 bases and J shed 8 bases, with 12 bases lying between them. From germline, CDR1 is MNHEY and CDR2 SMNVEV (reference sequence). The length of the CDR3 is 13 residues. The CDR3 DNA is TGTGCCAGCAGTTTAAAAGGGTCTAGGGGCTACACCTTC. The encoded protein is CASSLKGSRGYTF.

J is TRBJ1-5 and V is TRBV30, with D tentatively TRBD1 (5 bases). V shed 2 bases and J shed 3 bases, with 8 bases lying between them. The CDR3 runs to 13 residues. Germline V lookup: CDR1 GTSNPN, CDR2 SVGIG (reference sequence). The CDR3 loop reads CAWSLGTNQPQHF. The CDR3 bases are TGTGCCTGGAGTCTGGGGACCAATCAGCCCCAGCATTTT.

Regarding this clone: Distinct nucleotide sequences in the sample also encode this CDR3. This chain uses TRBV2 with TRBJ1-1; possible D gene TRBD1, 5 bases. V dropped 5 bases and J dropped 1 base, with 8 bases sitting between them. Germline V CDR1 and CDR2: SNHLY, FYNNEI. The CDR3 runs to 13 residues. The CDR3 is CASSRQGNTEAFF. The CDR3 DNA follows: TGTGCCAGCAGTAGGCAGGGGAACACTGAAGCTTTCTTT. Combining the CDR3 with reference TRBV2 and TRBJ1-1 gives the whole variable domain EPEVTQTPSHQVTQMGQEVILRCVPISNHLYFYWYRQILGQKVEFLVSFYNNEISEKSEIFDDQFSVERPDGSNFTLKIRSTKLEDSAMYFCASSRQGNTEAFFGQGTRLTVV.

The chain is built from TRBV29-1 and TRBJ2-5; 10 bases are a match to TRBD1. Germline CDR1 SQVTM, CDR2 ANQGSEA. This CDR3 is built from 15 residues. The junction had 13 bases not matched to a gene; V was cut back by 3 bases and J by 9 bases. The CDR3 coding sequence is TGCAGCGTTGATTCCGGGACAGGGGCCGGGGGGGCCCAGTACTTC. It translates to CSVDSGTGAGGAQYF.

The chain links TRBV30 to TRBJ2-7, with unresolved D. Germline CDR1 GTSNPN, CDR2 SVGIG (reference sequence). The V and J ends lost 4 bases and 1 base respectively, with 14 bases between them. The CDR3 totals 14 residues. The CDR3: CAWTRRQRSYEQYF. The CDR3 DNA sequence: TGTGCCTGGACCCGACGCCAGCGATCCTACGAGCAGTACTTC.

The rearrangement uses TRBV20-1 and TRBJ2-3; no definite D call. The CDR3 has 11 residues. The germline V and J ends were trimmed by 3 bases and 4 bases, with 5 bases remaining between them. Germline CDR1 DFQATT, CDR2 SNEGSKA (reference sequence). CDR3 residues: CSASGADTQYF. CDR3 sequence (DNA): TGCAGTGCTAGTGGGGCAGATACGCAGTATTTT.

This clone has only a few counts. For the CDR3, the DNA is TGTGCCATCAGTTTGCAGGGGGACTATGGCTACACCTTC. Its protein is CAISLQGDYGYTF. The genes are TRBV10-3 and TRBJ1-2; 7 nucleotides match TRBD1. Trimming took 5 bases from V and 3 from J; bases not matched to a gene: 3. The CDR3 is 13 residues long. Germline V gene sequence: CDR1 ENHRY, CDR2 SYGVKD.

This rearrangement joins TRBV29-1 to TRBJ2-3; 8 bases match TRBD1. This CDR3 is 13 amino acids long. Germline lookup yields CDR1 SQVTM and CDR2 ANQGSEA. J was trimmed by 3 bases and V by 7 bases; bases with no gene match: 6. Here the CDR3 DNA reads TGCAGCGGAAGGACAGGGCTTACAGATACGCAGTATTTT. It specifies CSGRTGLTDTQYF.

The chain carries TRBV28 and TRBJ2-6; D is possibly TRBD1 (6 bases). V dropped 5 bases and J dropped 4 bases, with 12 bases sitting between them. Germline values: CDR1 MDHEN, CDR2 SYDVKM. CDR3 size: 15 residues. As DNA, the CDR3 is TGTGCCAGCAGTACAACAGGGTCCGGGGCCAACGTCCTGACTTTC. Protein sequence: CASSTTGSGANVLTF.

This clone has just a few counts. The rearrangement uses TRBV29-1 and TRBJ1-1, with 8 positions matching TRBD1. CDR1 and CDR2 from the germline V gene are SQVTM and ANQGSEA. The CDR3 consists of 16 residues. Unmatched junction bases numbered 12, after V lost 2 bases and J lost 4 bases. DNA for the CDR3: TGCAGCGTTGAACCCAGGGGGCAAGGTTTCGGCACTGAAGCTTTCTTT. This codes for CSVEPRGQGFGTEAFF.

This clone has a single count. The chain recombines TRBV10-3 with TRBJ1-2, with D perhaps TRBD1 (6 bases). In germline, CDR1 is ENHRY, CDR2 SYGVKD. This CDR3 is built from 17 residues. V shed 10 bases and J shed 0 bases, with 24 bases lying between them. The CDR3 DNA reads TGTGCCAGCACACCCACCGGGACAAGGGCAACTAACTATGGCTACACCTTC. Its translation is CASTPTGTRATNYGYTF.